Reported below is one TCR beta chain. The target antigen is unknown. PCR amplification relied on 60 Vbeta primers (plus 13 Jbeta primers). Sequencing was performed with immunoSEQ multiplex PCR; in TCRdb, only in-frame clones are kept and a portion is missing. The repertoire holds about 160,000 clones, roughly 79% seen once, with roughly 1.3% in the top ten. This specimen belongs to a study of cytomegalovirus exposure and HLA in healthy donors. About the research overall: Samples from HLA-typed donors yielded around 79 million unique TCRs in an early data release.

Whole-study findings and limits: Rarity held for most TCR sequences, but there were some public TCRs that occurred in many donors. From TCR beta sequences, most subjects' HLA-A and HLA-B alleles were reportedly predicted accurately.

This TCR was sampled from a man aged 25 to 45 in good health and CMV-seronegative. Sequencing was done on a sample of PBMCs.

The CDR3 here is CAISESSGKQPQHF. The CDR3 coding sequence is TGTGCCATCAGTGAGTCGTCAGGGAAACAGCCCCAGCATTTT. The chain uses TRBV10-3 and TRBJ1-5; D possibly corresponds to TRBD1 (5 bases). The CDR3 consists of 14 residues. Trimming cost V 0 bases and J 7 bases, with 10 bases left between them. Germline loops: CDR1 ENHRY, CDR2 SYGVKD.